A single sample gave rise to the 32 T cell receptor beta chains below, sequenced in a study of shared clonotypes between healthy human individuals. Naive-designated CD8 cells lacked CD45RO, were positively enriched for CCR7, and omitted terminally differentiated effector memory CD45RA+ cells. Data came from immunoSEQ multiplex PCR; TCRdb stores just in-frame clones and leaves some out. The sample includes around 1,900,000 clones, 80% to 95% of them seen just once. Sequenced sample: naive CD8+ T cells from PBMCs. All receptors derive from a man aged 18 to 29 in good health. Some clones in this sample may be carry-over from other donors' samples.

The chain employs TRBV4-2 and TRBJ1-1; D perhaps matches TRBD1 (5 bases). Germline V CDR1 and CDR2: LGHNA, YNFKEQ. The CDR3 sequence is 16 residues long. V was clipped by 3 bases and J by 6 bases, with 20 bases between them. CDR3: CASSQATPQGRAEAFF. The DNA for the CDR3 is TGTGCCAGCAGCCAGGCCACCCCCCAGGGCCGCGCTGAAGCTTTCTTT.

V and J are TRBV28 and TRBJ1-5; D gene ambiguous. This CDR3 is built from 16 residues. Germline V lookup: CDR1 MDHEN, CDR2 SYDVKM. Trimming pared 1 base from V and 0 bases from J, leaving 10 bases between. The CDR3 coding sequence is TGTGCCAGCAGTTTATATACGGCTAATAGCAATCAGCCCCAGCATTTT. Encoded protein: CASSLYTANSNQPQHF.

The chain employs TRBV27 and TRBJ1-6; D remains unclear. Germline CDR1 reads MNHEY; CDR2 reads SMNVEV (reference sequence). The CDR3 consists of 12 residues. V was shortened by 5 bases and J by 10 bases, with 9 bases between the two germline ends. In DNA form, the CDR3 reads TGTGCCAGCAGTCCCCCCCGGTCACCCCTCCACTTT. The encoded protein is CASSPPRSPLHF.

The CDR3: CASSLGQGNTDTQYF. DNA of the CDR3: TGCGCCAGCAGCTTGGGCCAGGGTAACACAGATACGCAGTATTTT. The rearrangement links TRBV5-1 to TRBJ2-3; D is possibly TRBD1 (5 bases). The V gene's germline CDR1 is SGHRS and CDR2 YFSETQ. V was cut by 0 bases and J by 2 bases, with 10 bases left in between. The CDR3 has 15 amino acids.

The chain has TRBV6-1 and TRBJ2-7; tentatively, D is TRBD1 (5 bases). Germline V CDR1 and CDR2: MNHNS, SASEGT. The germline V and J ends were trimmed by 0 bases and 3 bases, with 15 bases remaining between them. CDR3 length equals 16 residues. The CDR3 nucleotides are TGTGCCAGCAGTGAAGCGCGGTCAGGGATCCTCTACGAGCAGTACTTC. It codes for CASSEARSGILYEQYF.

The chain employs TRBV19 and TRBJ2-2; a possible D gene is TRBD1 (6 bases). The CDR3 is made up of 15 amino acids. The germline V gene has CDR1 LNHDA and CDR2 SQIVND (reference sequence). V lost 6 bases and J 5 bases, leaving 16 bases between the germline ends. The CDR3 bases are TGTGCCAGTAGCATGGCAGGGGTCGGGACCGGGGAGCTGTTTTTT. It encodes CASSMAGVGTGELFF.

The chain couples TRBV30 to TRBJ2-3, with D perhaps given as TRBD1 or TRBD2 (6 bases each). The V gene lost 0 bases and the J gene lost 5 bases, with 12 bases spanning the gap. CDR3 size: 14 residues. Germline V gene lookup returns CDR1 GTSNPN and CDR2 SVGIG (reference sequence). The CDR3 DNA reads TGTGCCTGGAGTGTATGGGGGGCTGTAGATACGCAGTATTTT. Residues: CAWSVWGAVDTQYF.

This chain connects TRBV7-3 to TRBJ2-2; a weak D match, TRBD1 (5 bases). This CDR3 has 17 residues. V was shortened by 2 bases and J by 0 bases, with 13 bases between the two germline ends. CDR1 and CDR2 from the germline V gene are SGHTA and FQGTGA. CDR3 region: CASSLYPDSPNTGELFF. CDR3 DNA: TGTGCCAGCAGCTTATACCCCGACAGTCCGAACACCGGGGAGCTGTTTTTT.

V and J are TRBV7-2 and TRBJ2-1; 9 positions agree with TRBD1. Trimming removed 6 bases from V and 0 bases from J; junction bases left unmatched: 6. CDR3 length: 16 amino acids. Looked up from germline, CDR1 is SGHTA and CDR2 is FQGNSA. CDR3 sequence: CASRTRTGVSYNEQFF. The CDR3 bases are TGTGCCAGCAGGACCAGGACAGGGGTCTCCTACAATGAGCAGTTCTTC.

This clone occurred once. The V call is TRBV27, the J call TRBJ1-1; D not certain. V shed 2 bases and J shed 5 bases, with 15 bases lying between them. The CDR3 sequence is 15 residues long. Germline V gene lookup returns CDR1 MNHEY and CDR2 SMNVEV (reference sequence). CDR3: CASSLTPGERTEAFF. CDR3 DNA sequence: TGTGCCAGCAGTTTAACCCCGGGAGAAAGGACTGAAGCTTTCTTT.

The chain joins TRBV7-6 to TRBJ1-1; D might be TRBD1 (6 bases). The CDR3 consists of 15 residues. Germline lookup yields CDR1 SGHVS and CDR2 FNYEAQ. Trimming cost V 5 bases and J 4 bases, with 17 bases left between them. CDR3: CASSAGTPGATEAFF. CDR3 sequence (DNA): TGTGCCAGCAGCGCCGGGACCCCGGGGGCCACTGAAGCTTTCTTT.

This chain uses TRBV19 with TRBJ1-4; D ambiguous. Trimming pared 0 bases from V and 8 bases from J, leaving 16 bases between. The CDR3 length is 16 residues. CDR1 and CDR2 (germline): LNHDA, SQIVND (reference sequence). CDR3 residues: CASSIDPWTLGEKLFF. The CDR3 region has the DNA TGTGCCAGTAGTATAGATCCCTGGACCTTAGGGGAAAAACTGTTTTTT.

The chain joins TRBV19 to TRBJ2-3, with 10 bases lining up with TRBD1. CDR3 size: 15 residues. Unmatched junction bases numbered 7, after V lost 6 bases and J lost 4 bases. Germline loops: CDR1 LNHDA, CDR2 SQIVND (reference sequence). CDR3 region: CASSPGTGVADTQYF. For the CDR3, the DNA is TGTGCCAGTAGCCCCGGGACAGGGGTTGCAGATACGCAGTATTTT.

The V call is TRBV15, the J call TRBJ2-1, with D uncertain. The V end lost 8 bases, the J end lost 0 bases, and 17 bases lay between the germline ends. Germline CDR1 and CDR2: LNHNV and YYDKDF (reference sequence). The CDR3 runs to 16 residues. The CDR3 reads CATGRSGSPSYNEQFF. CDR3 DNA sequence: TGTGCCACCGGACGATCAGGCTCGCCCTCCTACAATGAGCAGTTCTTC.

The chain uses TRBV6-5 and TRBJ2-7; 12 nucleotides match TRBD2. J was trimmed by 6 bases and V by 7 bases; bases with no gene match: 10. Germline lookup yields CDR1 MNHEY and CDR2 SVGAGI. The CDR3 length is 15 residues. CDR3 amino acids: CASKVSSGRAIEQYF. CDR3 bases: TGTGCCAGCAAAGTATCTAGCGGGAGGGCCATCGAGCAGTACTTC.

This clone was detected only once. This chain uses TRBV9 with TRBJ2-7; 10 bases agree with TRBD1. Germline loops: CDR1 SGDLS, CDR2 YYNGEE. With 4 bases clipped from V and 2 bases from J, the junction kept 9 bases outside the gene matches. The length of the CDR3 is 16 residues. The CDR3 reads CASSPTGGTGAYEQYF. CDR3 in DNA: TGTGCCAGCAGCCCCACCGGTGGGACAGGGGCCTACGAGCAGTACTTC.

This clone was observed once. This rearrangement joins TRBV13 to TRBJ2-2; no clear D. CDR1 is PRHDT and CDR2 is FYEKMQ in the germline V gene (reference sequence). The CDR3 has 15 amino acids. V was trimmed by 5 bases and J by 7 bases, leaving 17 bases between them. The CDR3 region has the DNA TGTGCCAGCAGCCCCGGACGGACGGTAGGCGGGGAGCTGTTTTTT. This encodes CASSPGRTVGGELFF.

The chain carries TRBV7-9 and TRBJ1-2, with D unclear. V was clipped by 1 base and J by 5 bases, with 14 bases between them. Germline CDR1 is SEHNR and CDR2 is FQNEAQ (reference sequence). The CDR3 length is 15 residues. The CDR3, as DNA: TGTGCCAGCAGCTTAGGCAGGACTCCTATTTATGGCTACACCTTC. It specifies CASSLGRTPIYGYTF.

As concerns this clone: Other DNA sequences from this sample encode an identical CDR3 as well. The gene calls are TRBV5-1 and TRBJ2-7, with 7 bases aligning to TRBD2. CDR1 and CDR2 from the germline V gene are SGHRS and YFSETQ. Trimming took 0 bases from V and 0 from J; bases not matched to a gene: 0. The CDR3 totals 14 residues. The CDR3 sequence is CASSLASGSYEQYF. The CDR3, as DNA: TGCGCCAGCAGCTTGGCTAGCGGCTCCTACGAGCAGTACTTC.

The J gene is TRBJ2-7, the V gene TRBV6-5; D is perhaps TRBD1 (6 bases). The CDR3 is 15 residues long. V was trimmed by 0 bases and J by 3 bases, leaving 12 bases between them. From germline, CDR1 is MNHEY and CDR2 SVGAGI. CDR3 sequence: CASSYSRGPNYEQYF. CDR3 sequence (DNA): TGTGCCAGCAGTTACTCCAGGGGCCCAAACTACGAGCAGTACTTC.

The rearrangement joins TRBV28 to TRBJ2-7; possible D gene TRBD2, 6 bases. V lost 7 bases and J lost 4, with 14 bases in between. The germline V gene encodes CDR1 MDHEN and CDR2 SYDVKM. This CDR3 contains 13 residues. The CDR3: CASMTRDVYEQYF. The CDR3 region has the DNA TGTGCCAGCATGACGCGGGACGTATACGAGCAGTACTTC.

The chain couples TRBV6-6 to TRBJ2-7; 9 nucleotides agree with TRBD1. Germline V gene data show CDR1 as MNHNY and CDR2 as SVGAGI (reference sequence). The ends lost 5 bases at V and 5 bases at J; junction bases unmatched: 10. The CDR3 runs to 15 residues. The CDR3 loop reads CASSPPGQGGHEQYF. In nucleotides, the CDR3 is TGTGCCAGCAGTCCACCGGGACAGGGAGGACACGAGCAGTACTTC.

This clone was counted a single time. DNA for the CDR3: TGCGCCAGCAGCTCCGGCACAGATACGCAGTATTTT. Translated: CASSSGTDTQYF. The chain recombines TRBV4-3 with TRBJ2-3; D unclear. Germline values: CDR1 LGHNA, CDR2 YSLEER. This CDR3 is 12 amino acids long. The V gene lost 5 bases and the J gene lost 1 base, with 4 bases spanning the gap.

V is TRBV6-6 and J is TRBJ2-2; D remains unclear. The V gene lost 4 bases and the J gene lost 5 bases, with 5 bases spanning the gap. Germline-derived CDR1 and CDR2 are MNHNY and SVGAGI (reference sequence). The CDR3 consists of 12 residues. The CDR3 loop reads CASSWRTGELFF. The DNA of the CDR3 is TGTGCCAGCAGTTGGCGAACCGGGGAGCTGTTTTTT.

The rearrangement links TRBV27 to TRBJ2-7; D is tentatively TRBD1 or TRBD2 (5 bases each). Trimming shortened V by 5 bases and J by 2 bases, and 22 bases separated the two germline ends. Germline assignment: CDR1 MNHEY and CDR2 SMNVEV (reference sequence). The length of the CDR3 is 17 residues. The CDR3 here is CASSQAFGDGPTYEQYF. The CDR3 DNA reads TGTGCCAGCAGTCAAGCCTTCGGGGACGGACCCACCTACGAGCAGTACTTC.

This sequence joins TRBV29-1 and TRBJ2-1, with no clear D. This CDR3 has 14 residues. Per the germline V gene, CDR1 is SQVTM and CDR2 is ANQGSEA. Trimming pared 4 bases from V and 7 bases from J, leaving 17 bases between. CDR3 loop: CSVGVSPLGNEQFF. The CDR3 DNA is TGCAGCGTTGGTGTCTCCCCGTTGGGGAATGAGCAGTTCTTC.

V gene TRBV15 combines with J gene TRBJ2-7; 10 nucleotides match TRBD2. V trimming: 2 bases; J trimming: 1 base; junction bases outside the gene matches: 5. The CDR3 totals 16 residues. Germline CDR1 and CDR2: LNHNV and YYDKDF (reference sequence). CDR3 in amino acids: CATSRRGTSASYEQYF. The CDR3 DNA is TGTGCCACCAGCAGACGGGGGACTAGCGCTTCCTACGAGCAGTACTTC.

The V and J genes are TRBV6-6 and TRBJ1-1; D unclear. Trimming removed 5 bases from V and 3 bases from J, with 13 bases in between. CDR1 is MNHNY, CDR2 SVGAGI, per germline (reference sequence). CDR3 length equals 14 residues. CDR3 region: CASSLGYGDTEAFF. The CDR3 DNA sequence: TGTGCCAGCAGTCTGGGGTACGGCGACACTGAAGCTTTCTTT.

The chain is built from TRBV19 and TRBJ2-7; TRBD1 agrees at 7 bases. In germline, CDR1 is LNHDA, CDR2 SQIVND (reference sequence). The CDR3 consists of 13 residues. After removal of 4 bases from V and 6 bases from J, the junction contained 6 bases not matched to a gene. The CDR3 loop reads CASSTGTAAEQYF. CDR3 in DNA: TGTGCCAGTAGTACCGGGACAGCGGCCGAGCAGTACTTC.

On this clone: Other nucleotide sequences in the sample specify the same CDR3. The chain links TRBV5-6 to TRBJ1-3; possibly TRBD1 for D (5 bases). Germline CDR1 SGHDT, CDR2 YYEEEE. Trimming removed 0 bases from V and 6 bases from J, with 10 bases in between. The CDR3 runs 14 residues. CDR3 loop: CASSLAGTANTIYF. The CDR3, as DNA: TGTGCCAGCAGCTTGGCCGGGACGGCAAACACCATATATTTT.

The chain has TRBV7-9 and TRBJ1-1; 7 bases agree with TRBD1. The CDR3 sequence is 15 residues long. Germline CDR1 and CDR2: SEHNR and FQNEAQ (reference sequence). The V gene end was trimmed by 5 bases and the J gene end by 1 base; junction bases not matched to a gene: 7. The DNA of the CDR3 is TGTGCCAGCAGCCCGCCGGGACAGCCGAACACTGAAGCTTTCTTT. Its translation: CASSPPGQPNTEAFF.

The chain joins TRBV27 to TRBJ2-7; D is unclear. The CDR3 totals 14 residues. Germline V lookup: CDR1 MNHEY, CDR2 SMNVEV (reference sequence). V was trimmed by 5 bases and J by 3 bases, leaving 14 bases between them. CDR3 loop: CASSVRSSNYEQYF. CDR3 bases: TGTGCCAGCAGTGTAAGATCCTCGAACTACGAGCAGTACTTC.